Listed below are T cell receptor beta chains from one sample, sequenced in a study of T cell repertoires in cytomegalovirus infection. Each CDR3 protein is one row after TCRdb ran MiXCR on the reads. Counted here are hundreds of thousands of distinct CDR3 sequences, roughly 26% occurring once; the ten biggest clones make up 8%. Sequenced material: CD8+ T cells from PBMCs. These receptors were obtained from a human donor in good health (CMV status not recorded). Some clones in this sample may be carry-over from other donors' samples. Both conserved end residues are part of each CDR3. Fields, in order: J gene, D gene, clone size, V gene, CDR3 DNA, CDR3 protein. A D gene is named only where the DNA matches it firmly. Rows give clone size only sometimes, using once, few, many, or a class for an expanded clone.

TRBJ2-5	TRBD1	few	TRBV6-6	TGTGCCAGCAGGTCCGGGACAGTCGATTCAAGTAAGACCCAGTACTTC	CASRSGTVDSSKTQYF
TRBJ2-1	.	.	TRBV27	TGTGCCAGCAGTTGGGCGGTAACTCTTACAAGCTCCTACAATGAGCAGTTCTTC	CASSWAVTLTSSYNEQFF
TRBJ1-1	.	many	TRBV14	TGTGCCAGCAGCCAAGGGAGCAGTCAAGCTTTCTTT	CASSQGSSQAFF
TRBJ1-5	.	.	TRBV15	TGTGCCACCAGCAGAGTTGTTAATCAGCCCCAGCATTTT	CATSRVVNQPQHF
TRBJ2-5	.	few	TRBV6-6	TGTGCCAGCAGACGCGAGGGCCAAGAGACCCAGTACTTC	CASRREGQETQYF
TRBJ1-2	.	.	TRBV5-1	TGCGCCAGCAGCTTAGTAGAGAGACTCGGGGTTAACTATGGCTACACCTTC	CASSLVERLGVNYGYTF
TRBJ2-2	.	.	TRBV7-2	TGTGCCAGCAGCTTAGCGAGATTAGGGACCGGGGAGCTGTTTTTT	CASSLARLGTGELFF
TRBJ2-1	.	few	TRBV5-6	TGTGCCAGCAGCTTGGAGTTTTGGGGGCGTCAAGATGAGCAGTTCTTC	CASSLEFWGRQDEQFF
TRBJ2-2	.	few	TRBV29-1	TGCAGCGTTGCAGGGAACACCGGGGAGCTGTTTTTT	CSVAGNTGELFF
TRBJ2-1	TRBD1	.	TRBV6-2/TRBV6-3	TGTGCCAGCAGTCCAGGGGGCGCCGGGTACAATGAGCAGTTCTTC	CASSPGGAGYNEQFF
TRBJ1-6	.	.	TRBV25-1	TGTGCCAGCAGTGTCGGAGATTATTCACCCCTCCACTTT	CASSVGDYSPLHF
TRBJ1-1	.	.	TRBV20-1	TGCAGTGCTAGAGTCCGAGCCCCTGAAGCTTTCTTT	CSARVRAPEAFF
TRBJ1-4	.	many	TRBV7-2	TGTGCCAGCAGCTTAGGAGGGGGAAAACTGTTTTTT	CASSLGGGKLFF
TRBJ2-2	.	.	TRBV4-1	TGCGCCAGCAGCCAAGAGGTGGGAAACACCGGGGAGCTGTTTTTT	CASSQEVGNTGELFF
TRBJ2-1	TRBD2	many	TRBV28	TGTGCCAGCTCTAGCGGGGGGGTCTCCTACAATGAGCAGTTCTTC	CASSSGGVSYNEQFF
TRBJ2-1	.	.	TRBV6-2/TRBV6-3	TGTGCCAGCAGTTACTCCGCCAGGATTAAGGGTGAGCAGTTCTTC	CASSYSARIKGEQFF
TRBJ2-5	.	.	TRBV20-1	TGCAGTGCTAGAGATCTAGGGACCGCAACGACCCAGTACTTC	CSARDLGTATTQYF
TRBJ2-1	.	.	TRBV2	TGTGCCAGCAGTGACGGAGGGAGCAAGAGCTCCTACAATGAGCAGTTCTTC	CASSDGGSKSSYNEQFF
TRBJ1-6	.	few	TRBV20-1	TGCAGTGCTAGGGACATTGGGACGTCATGGGTGAACAATTCACCCCTCCACTTT	CSARDIGTSWVNNSPLHF
TRBJ2-5	TRBD2	.	TRBV19	TGTGCCAGTAGTCCGACCGGGACTAGCTCGAGGGAGACCCAGTACTTC	CASSPTGTSSRETQYF
TRBJ2-6	.	many	TRBV7-9	TGTGCCAGCACCACTCCCGGGATAGGGGCCAACGTCCTGACTTTC	CASTTPGIGANVLTF
TRBJ2-2	TRBD2	many	TRBV7-6	TGTGCCAGCAGCCGGGGGGGTGCGGACACCGGGGAGCTGTTTTTT	CASSRGGADTGELFF
TRBJ2-1	.	few	TRBV5-1	TGCGCCAGCAGCTTGGCCAGGTCAGCATACAATGAGCAGTTCTTC	CASSLARSAYNEQFF
TRBJ2-7	.	few	TRBV29-1	TGCAGCGTTGAAGATCAAGGGACACTAAACTCCTACGAGCAGTACTTC	CSVEDQGTLNSYEQYF
TRBJ2-7	.	.	TRBV29-1	TGCAGCGTTGAACAGGGTAGTACCTACGAGCAGTACTTC	CSVEQGSTYEQYF
TRBJ1-1	.	few	TRBV6-1	TGTGCCAGCAGTGAAGTAGGAAGAAACACTGAAGCTTTCTTT	CASSEVGRNTEAFF
TRBJ2-2	.	.	TRBV6-5	TGTGCCAGCAGTTGGATGCCGGGACGTGGGAACACCGGGGAGCTGTTTTTT	CASSWMPGRGNTGELFF